These 5 T cell receptor beta chains originate from one sample sequenced in a study of blood T cell repertoires in COVID-19 (dated by TCRdb to 2020 to 2022). Library preparation employed the immunoSEQ multiplex PCR assay. TCRdb obtained this table from immuneACCESS and retained in-frame rearrangements with V and J assigned. These tables miss some clones; where compared with another copy, unresolved V genes account for less than half of the shortfall, and the remainder is unexplained. Within this sample are over 85,000 clones, with roughly 84% of them counted one time only. 4.9% of the sample lies in the top ten. Sample: peripheral blood. Source of these receptors: a woman aged 80 or over with acute or convalescent COVID-19.

This chain links TRBV5-1 with TRBJ1-1; the D is unclear. This CDR3 is 13 amino acids long. Germline CDR1 and CDR2: SGHRS and YFSETQ. V shed 4 bases and J shed 1 base, with 8 bases lying between them. Here the CDR3 reads CASSPNPNTEAFF. The CDR3 DNA reads as TGCGCCAGCAGCCCTAACCCGAACACTGAAGCTTTCTTT.

This sequence joins TRBV3-1 (or the pseudogene TRBV3-2) and TRBJ2-7; 12 bases fit TRBD2. The J segment lost 6 bases and the V segment lost 1 base, leaving 1 base of the junction unmatched. This CDR3 is 14 amino acids long. Germline V gives CDR1 LGHDT, CDR2 YNNKEL (reference sequence). The CDR3 nucleotides read TGTGCCAGCAGCCAAGGGACTAGCGGGGCCGAGCAGTACTTC. Encoded protein: CASSQGTSGAEQYF.

The rearrangement links TRBV6-5 to TRBJ1-1; possible D gene TRBD1, 6 bases. Trimming removed 6 bases from V and 2 bases from J, with 10 bases in between. CDR1 MNHEY and CDR2 SVGAGI come from the germline V gene. The CDR3 is 13 residues long. The CDR3 spells CASRDSGNTEAFF. DNA of the CDR3: TGTGCCAGCAGGGACAGTGGTAACACTGAAGCTTTCTTT.

V and J are TRBV7-2 and TRBJ1-2; TRBD1 aligns across 7 bases. Germline V gene sequence: CDR1 SGHTA, CDR2 FQGNSA. The CDR3 has 17 amino acids. V was clipped by 7 bases and J by 3 bases; unmatched bases: 17. This CDR3 reads CASTPRAGGQGDYGYTF. The CDR3 nucleotides read TGTGCCAGCACCCCCCGGGCAGGGGGGCAGGGGGACTATGGCTACACCTTC.

The rearrangement uses TRBV5-6 and TRBJ1-1; D unclear. The length of the CDR3 is 15 residues. V gave up 0 bases and J gave up 6 bases, with 15 bases separating them. The germline V gene encodes CDR1 SGHDT and CDR2 YYEEEE. As DNA, the CDR3 is TGTGCCAGCAGCTTGGCCAGATTGGCAGGCGCTGAAGCTTTCTTT. This codes for CASSLARLAGAEAFF.